This note documents a single TCR beta chain sequence. Execution of the assay was at deep level. Original processing notes: Junction-only immunoSEQ data arrived without quality scores, meaning filtering differed. Using immunoSEQ multiplex PCR, the repertoire was profiled, and TCRdb retains in-frame clones only, with some absent. That table gives V, J and clone size, and the DNA gave D and trimming. Of 500,000 to 650,000 clones detected, just over 75% appear once; the ten largest clones hold more than 10%. The data originate from a study of shared clonotypes between healthy human individuals. As for the study in general: The donors, a couple of women and a few men, were aged 18 to 49.

Germline loops: CDR1 MGHRA, CDR2 YSYEKL. The CDR3 sequence is 13 residues long. V and J are TRBV4-1 and TRBJ2-5; D gene uncertain. The last part of the DNA fits TRBJ2-7 better; the J call may be wrong. The clonotype comes from a woman between 40 and 55 years old in good health. Some clones in this sample may be carry-over from other donors' samples. The sequencing input was PBMCs. CDR3 coding DNA: TGCGCCAGCAGCCAGGGCAATCTCTACGAGCAGTACTTC. This translates into CASSQGNLYEQYF.